The rows below give T cell receptor beta chains drawn from one sample of a study of T cell changes during pregnancy in multiple sclerosis. Some clones are missing from TCRdb's copy, which holds only in-frame ones; the method was immunoSEQ multiplex PCR. The sample lists 100,000 or so clones; about 93% were seen once. This material consisted of peripheral blood, taken in the first trimester of pregnancy. The receptors derive from a female donor with multiple sclerosis, enrolled in a pregnancy study. The conserved cysteine and the conserved F or W are not part of the CDR3 here.

TRBV11-2 11 ASSLGRDQPQH
TRBV6-5 11 ASSYLTSHEQY
TRBV5-5 14 ASTPVGEYSTDTQY
TRBV12-5 13 ASGLASGGGETQY
TRBV7-9 12 ASSPPGVKNEQF
TRBV30 15 AWSVQRAGTGVGTQY
TRBV4-1 12 ASSQGIAGDGYT
TRBV2 15 ASSVAGYARRNQPQH
TRBV30 15 AWGHRPGQGELYTQY
TRBV5-4 14 ASSLVWGQASDTQY
TRBV5-1 13 ASSLPSSGRTEAF
TRBV21-1 11 ASSGGVSGELF
TRBV6-1 12 ASSPDPRAGELF
TRBV6-1 13 ASSDGLAGGYEQY
TRBV9 13 ASSPRGEYDNEQF
TRBV7-9 13 ASSYGTGGDEPQH